The T cell receptor beta chain described here comes from a study of blood T cells in healthy people across ages (dated by TCRdb to between 2015 and 2016). At the level of the whole study: In model experiments, roughly one uniquely barcoded TCR beta cDNA molecule per two T cells was captured by template switching. The study measured age-related changes in TCR beta repertoire diversity using deep sequencing normalized with unique cDNA molecular identifiers. Four age groups were formed from the donors: young (average approximately 15 years), middle-aged (approximately 40), aged (62) and long-lived (approximately 80). For two donors (one aged 18 to 30 and one aged 80 or older), the study analyzed two additional independent replicas of 1 million unique cDNA reads from the same blood draw.

General study outcomes and caveats: Estimates of total diversity based on one million sequenced T cells were regarded as lower bounds and as underestimates. Since profiling was done on bulk unsorted PBMCs, naive and antigen-experienced compartments could not be conclusively compared. The CMV infection status of donors was not known, potentially confounding age-related changes in expanded clonotypes. The percentage of naive T cells measured by flow cytometry correlated strongly with observed TCR beta diversity. Observed TCR beta diversity per million T cells fell roughly linearly with age, and a significant reduction was already apparent by age about 43. Compared with the aged group, the long-lived group had more naive CD4+ T cells, fewer expanded clones and increased TCR diversity, a pattern suggesting age selection.

Systemically healthy Caucasian individuals from Russia, over 30 in total and aged roughly 6 to 95 years, were included as donors. Each donor gave ten milliliters of peripheral blood, collected into EDTA-treated Vacutainer tubes. Ficoll-Paque density-gradient centrifugation was used to isolate PBMCs, with at least 7 million per sample. Trizol reagent was used to extract total RNA from PBMCs, with at least 6 micrograms per sample. The percentages of naive CD45RAhigh/CD27high T cells were determined by flow cytometry on a PBMC aliquot from every donor. The CDR3 covers 10 residues, taking in both the cysteine and the phenylalanine. Of all the DNA, just the CDR3 is kept, 30 bases in frame from base 1. Based on the germline V gene (reference sequence), the CDR1 and CDR2 sequences are DFQATT and SNEGSKA. V loses 5 bases of germline sequence and J loses 8 bases, and the interval between the two ends is 7 bases.

As to this clonotype: The antigen it binds to is not known. No qualities accompany the bases; no much larger clone lies one base away.

Library generation was performed with 5' RACE. TCRdb names Illumina HiSeq 2500 as the instrument used. A second roughly 6 to 12 cycle PCR used a sample-barcoded 5' primer and a J-beta primer mix. A unique molecular identifier was introduced onto each TCR beta cDNA molecule by a template-switch 5' adaptor carrying 12 random nucleotides. Each sample yielded at least 3 million CDR3-containing paired-end reads. The Mint cDNA synthesis kit, primed by a TRBC-specific oligonucleotide, was used to synthesize first-strand cDNA from all RNA. Following uracil-DNA glycosylase treatment, all cDNA underwent a first 18-cycle PCR with the universal primers M1SS and BC2_uni_R. Per the authors' processing: Each sample was normalized by randomly selecting 1 million high-quality reads, each carrying a distinct molecular identifier. Reads with shared molecular identifiers were discarded instead of being binned into consensus sequences. MiTCR, set to a Q25 quality threshold and the strictest error-elimination algorithm, was used for CDR3 identification, clonotype clustering and error correction. A nonparametric unseen species model with Euler transformation was used to estimate a lower bound on total TCR beta diversity. TCRdb reprocessed the public reads (quality trimming at Q25 with fastp, clone calling with MiXCR) and kept in-frame beta chains. Identical CDR3 protein sequences are pooled into one entry, listed with their most common genes and DNA. In this record, the V and J calls reflect TCRdb's handling and not the investigators' own analysis. Across this sample there are around 820,000 distinct CDR3 sequences, with around a quarter seen only once. The ten biggest clones cover approximately 3.7% of the sample.

These data also formed part of another study, on T cells of mothers and their children. Per the second study: Nine systemically healthy Caucasian individuals served as donors, namely three mothers together with their six children. cDNA synthesis consumed the entire amount of extracted RNA, loaded at approximately 1.6 ug RNA in each 15 ul reaction. Sample barcodes and 2-4 random nucleotides were added via the M1S primer in the second PCR. More than 8.5 million TCR beta CDR3 reads were obtained from each mother, and about 3 million reads were obtained from each child. Thymic selection shapes the output of TCR recombination in a similar way in related and unrelated pairs, and inherited differences have a minor effect. Related mother-child pairs always showed normalized repertoire overlap that was slightly higher than in unrelated mother-child pairs, though the difference was never significant. No persistent microchimeric T cell clones were found, with a detection sensitivity of approximately 110 clones per million clonotypes. Deep NGS was used in the study to compare the TCR beta repertoires of mothers and children and to look for features that separate related mother-child pairs from unrelated individuals. Mothers averaged about 40 +/- 4 years of age and children averaged around 10 +/- 4 years. After adapter ligation with NEBNext reagents, the libraries were sequenced on Illumina HiSeq 2000 with 100+100 nt paired-end reads. To avoid cross-contamination, the mother libraries and the child libraries were prepared a month apart and sequenced in separate runs. For each donor, between roughly 450,000 and 2,100,000 distinct TCR beta clonotypes were identified. Naive TCR beta clonotypes were estimated from low-frequency clonotypes matched to each donor's FACS-determined naive share, without sorting.

The sequence joins TRBV20-1 to TRBJ2-1; the D gene remains uncertain. The specimen was blood. This receptor was taken from a boy younger than 18 in good health. The sequenced DNA: TGCAGTGCTGGCTCAGATGAGCAGTTCTTC. It specifies CSAGSDEQFF.